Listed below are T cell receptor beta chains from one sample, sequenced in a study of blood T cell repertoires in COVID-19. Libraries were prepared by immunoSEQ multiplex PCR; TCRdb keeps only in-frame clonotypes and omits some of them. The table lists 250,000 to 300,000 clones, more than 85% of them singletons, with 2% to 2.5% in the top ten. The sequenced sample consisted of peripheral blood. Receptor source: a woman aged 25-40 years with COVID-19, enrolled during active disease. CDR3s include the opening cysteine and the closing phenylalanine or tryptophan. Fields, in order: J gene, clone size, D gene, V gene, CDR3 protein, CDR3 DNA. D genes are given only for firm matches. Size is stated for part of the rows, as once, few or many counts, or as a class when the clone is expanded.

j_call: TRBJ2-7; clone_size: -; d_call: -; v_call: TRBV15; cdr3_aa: CATSRDIRGEQYF; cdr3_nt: TGTGCCACCAGCAGAGATATAAGGGGCGAGCAGTACTTC
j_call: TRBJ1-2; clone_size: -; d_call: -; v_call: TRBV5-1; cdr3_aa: CASSLGFPGNYGYTF; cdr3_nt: TGCGCCAGCAGCTTAGGGTTTCCGGGGAACTATGGCTACACCTTC
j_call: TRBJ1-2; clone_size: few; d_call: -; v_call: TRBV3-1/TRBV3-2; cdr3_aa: CASSQDPDYGYTF; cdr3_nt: TGTGCCAGCAGCCAAGATCCAGACTATGGCTACACCTTC
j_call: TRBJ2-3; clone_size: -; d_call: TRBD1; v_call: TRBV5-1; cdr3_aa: CASSWDSLDGGETDTQYF; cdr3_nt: TGCGCCAGCAGCTGGGACAGTTTGGATGGGGGTGAGACAGATACGCAGTATTTT
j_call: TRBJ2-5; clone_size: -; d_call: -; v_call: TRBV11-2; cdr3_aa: CASSFDRAGETQYF; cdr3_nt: TGTGCCAGCAGCTTCGACAGGGCGGGGGAGACCCAGTACTTC
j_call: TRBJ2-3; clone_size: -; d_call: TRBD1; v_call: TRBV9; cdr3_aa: CASSGTGGIDTQYF; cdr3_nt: TGTGCCAGCAGCGGGACAGGGGGAATAGATACGCAGTATTTT
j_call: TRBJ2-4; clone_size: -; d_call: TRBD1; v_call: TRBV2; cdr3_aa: CASREGQVNIQYF; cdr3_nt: TGTGCCAGCAGGGAAGGACAGGTCAACATTCAGTACTTC
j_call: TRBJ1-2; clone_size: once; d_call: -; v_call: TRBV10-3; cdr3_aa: CAISEDSRDGYTF; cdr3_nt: TGTGCCATCAGTGAGGACAGTAGGGATGGCTACACCTTC
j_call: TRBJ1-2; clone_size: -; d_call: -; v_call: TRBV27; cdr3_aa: CASSPLGGGQPLYGYTF; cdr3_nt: TGTGCCAGCAGTCCCCTGGGCGGGGGGCAACCACTCTATGGCTACACCTTC
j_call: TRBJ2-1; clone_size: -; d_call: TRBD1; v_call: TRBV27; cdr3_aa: CASSPTTGRGNEQFF; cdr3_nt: TGTGCCAGCAGTCCGACGACAGGGCGAGGAAATGAGCAGTTCTTC
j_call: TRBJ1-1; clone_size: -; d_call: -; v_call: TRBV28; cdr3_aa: CASSQAPRGTEAFF; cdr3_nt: TGTGCCAGCAGCCAAGCTCCCAGGGGCACTGAAGCTTTCTTT
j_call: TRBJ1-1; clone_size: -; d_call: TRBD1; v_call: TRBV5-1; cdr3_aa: CASRQAGGTAEAFF; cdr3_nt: TGCGCCAGCAGGCAGGCAGGGGGGACTGCTGAAGCTTTCTTT
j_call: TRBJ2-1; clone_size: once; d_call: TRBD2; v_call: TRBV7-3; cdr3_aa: CASSLGGSNPYNEQFF; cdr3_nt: TGTGCCAGCAGCTTAGGCGGGAGTAACCCCTACAATGAGCAGTTCTTC
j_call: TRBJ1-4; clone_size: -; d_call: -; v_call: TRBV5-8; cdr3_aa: CASSLPGGFNEKLFF; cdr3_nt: TGTGCCAGCAGCTTGCCCGGGGGTTTTAATGAAAAACTGTTTTTT
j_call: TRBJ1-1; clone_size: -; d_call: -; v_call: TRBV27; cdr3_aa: CASSFSSTGFTEAFF; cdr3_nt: TGTGCCAGCAGTTTTTCGTCCACAGGGTTCACTGAAGCTTTCTTT
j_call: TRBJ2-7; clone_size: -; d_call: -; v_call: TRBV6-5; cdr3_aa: CASSQRQDEQYF; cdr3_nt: TGTGCCAGCAGCCAGAGACAGGACGAGCAGTACTTC
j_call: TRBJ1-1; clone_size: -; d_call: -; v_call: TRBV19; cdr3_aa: CASSIPGAQYEAFF; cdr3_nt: TGTGCCAGTAGTATTCCAGGGGCGCAGTATGAAGCTTTCTTT